One and the same sample provided the 19 T cell receptor beta chains below, sequenced in a study of T cells in severe cutaneous drug reactions. The iRepertoire multiplex PCR system with TCR subtype-specific primers built both bulk and single-cell libraries. TCRdb re-called the multiplex PCR reads; one entry per CDR3 protein, DNA not given. The sample totals 9,000 to 13,000 distinct CDR3 sequences. Sequenced patients had Stevens-Johnson syndrome or toxic epidermal necrolysis caused by carbamazepine. Sample: cells from a skin blister. The receptors shown here come from a human donor with Stevens-Johnson syndrome, a severe cutaneous drug reaction.

Judged by frequency, this clonotype is medium-sized (0.01 to 0.1%). The chain links TRBV20-1 to TRBJ2-1. Per the germline V gene, CDR1 is DFQATT and CDR2 is SNEGSKA (reference sequence). The CDR3 is 15 amino acids. The CDR3 loop reads CSARDREGPYNEQFF.

The gene calls are TRBV29-1 and TRBJ1-2; as DNA is missing, the TRBD1 call by TCRdb cannot be tested. From germline, CDR1 is SQVTM and CDR2 ANQGSEA. CDR3 length equals 14 residues. The CDR3 sequence is CSAAPGQYPSGYTF.

The chain is built from TRBV20-1 and TRBJ2-7; TCRdb proposes TRBD1, but this gene call is untestable without DNA. Germline V lookup: CDR1 DFQATT, CDR2 SNEGSKA (reference sequence). This CDR3 has 15 amino acids. This CDR3 is CSASIAPDRGYEQYF.

This chain connects TRBV29-1 to TRBJ1-1; TCRdb calls TRBD1, which cannot be checked without DNA. The germline V gene encodes CDR1 SQVTM and CDR2 ANQGSEA. This CDR3 is built from 14 residues. This CDR3 reads CSVDGLTGKPEAFF.

By frequency, this clonotype is medium-sized. The V and J genes are TRBV7-2 and TRBJ1-1; the TCRdb D gene call, TRBD1, has no DNA to confirm it. Germline V CDR1 and CDR2: SGHTA, FQGNSA. The CDR3 runs 13 residues. CDR3 region: CASSPRGRSEAFF.

CDR3 loop: CASSLSRGNTEAFF. The genes are TRBV27 and TRBJ1-1; TCRdb returns TRBD1, unconfirmable since there is no DNA. The CDR3 totals 14 residues. Germline-derived CDR1 and CDR2 are MNHEY and SMNVEV (reference sequence).

This clonotype is deemed medium-sized (0.01 to 0.1%) by its frequency. The chain joins TRBV20-1 to TRBJ2-7; TCRdb selects TRBD1, and the lack of DNA leaves this call unchecked. Per germline, CDR1 DFQATT and CDR2 SNEGSKA (reference sequence). The CDR3 length is 12 residues. CDR3: CSAIRGSSEQYF.

The J gene is TRBJ2-7, the V gene TRBV29-1. The germline V gene has CDR1 SQVTM and CDR2 ANQGSEA. This CDR3 spans 12 amino acids. Here the CDR3 reads CSVRTSSYEQYF.

The rearrangement uses TRBV20-1 and TRBJ2-1; TCRdb designates TRBD2, a call that cannot be tested without DNA. The CDR3 has 14 amino acids. Germline lookup yields CDR1 DFQATT and CDR2 SNEGSKA (reference sequence). The CDR3 loop reads CSARRLANYNEQFF.

The chain links TRBV7-2 to TRBJ1-1. The CDR3 runs 15 residues. CDR1 is SGHTA, CDR2 FQGNSA, per germline. This CDR3 is CASSFNIDMNTEAFF.

The chain has TRBV29-1 and TRBJ1-2; TCRdb gives TRBD1 as the D gene, but with no DNA this cannot be confirmed. CDR1 is SQVTM and CDR2 is ANQGSEA in the germline V gene. This CDR3 comprises 14 residues. CDR3 in amino acids: CSVDSGTLGYGYTF.

This sequence joins TRBV29-1 and TRBJ1-3. This CDR3 contains 14 residues. Germline CDR1 is SQVTM and CDR2 is ANQGSEA. The CDR3 region is CSVEDQPSRNTIYF.

CDR3 in amino acids: CSVDSQGHGTGELFF. The chain couples TRBV29-1 to TRBJ2-2; TCRdb designates TRBD1, a call that cannot be tested without DNA. The germline V gene encodes CDR1 SQVTM and CDR2 ANQGSEA. The CDR3 is 15 amino acids.

The genes are TRBV29-1 and TRBJ2-1; TCRdb calls TRBD2, which cannot be checked without DNA. The CDR3 runs 13 residues. Germline CDR1 SQVTM, CDR2 ANQGSEA. The CDR3: CSPRSGSYNEQFF.

The chain couples TRBV20-1 to TRBJ1-1; TCRdb indicates TRBD1, and absent DNA this call remains unverified. The CDR3 runs 14 residues. CDR1 and CDR2 from the germline V gene are DFQATT and SNEGSKA (reference sequence). The CDR3 is CSATPWGRDTEAFF.

The rearrangement uses TRBV29-1 and TRBJ2-3; TCRdb calls TRBD2, which cannot be checked without DNA. The CDR3 covers 18 residues. Germline CDR1 SQVTM, CDR2 ANQGSEA. The CDR3 reads CSVERFIGRAAGTDTQYF.

V usage is TRBV20-1 and J usage is TRBJ2-2; no DNA is available, so the TRBD2 call from TCRdb remains unchecked. Looked up from germline, CDR1 is DFQATT and CDR2 is SNEGSKA (reference sequence). The CDR3 covers 17 residues. The CDR3 spells CSAPPRGGSGGAGELFF.

According to its frequency, this clonotype is medium-sized. CDR3 residues: CSARDFGAGKNTEAFF. This chain uses TRBV20-1 with TRBJ1-1; TCRdb reports TRBD1, a call that lacks DNA to check it against. The CDR3 totals 16 residues. Germline CDR1 DFQATT, CDR2 SNEGSKA (reference sequence).

The gene calls are TRBV20-1 and TRBJ2-1; TCRdb names TRBD1, which stays unverified in the absence of DNA. CDR1 and CDR2 from the germline V gene are DFQATT and SNEGSKA (reference sequence). This CDR3 contains 16 residues. The CDR3 sequence: CSARDPLPGDWGEQFF.